These T cell receptor beta chains were read from a single sample in a study of regulatory T cells in long-lasting Graves disease. From the multiplex PCR reads, TCRdb called clonotypes with MiXCR, one entry per CDR3 protein. The repertoire holds more than 650,000 distinct CDR3 sequences, with around 32% as singletons. Sequences were derived from peripheral blood mononuclear cells (PBMCs), sampled when the disease was refractory, from a patient treated with antithyroid drugs. All receptors come from a female donor with Graves disease. CDR3s include the opening cysteine and the closing phenylalanine or tryptophan. The order of the fields is J gene, D gene, clone size, V gene, CDR3 DNA, CDR3 protein. A D gene is named only where the DNA matches it firmly. For some rows the clone size is stated as once, few or many, or as a class when expanded; others skip it.

J gene: TRBJ2-7; D gene: -; clone size: many; V gene: TRBV20-1; CDR3 DNA: TGCAGTGCTAGCCCCTCGGGCAGGACCAATTACTACGAGCAGTACTTC; CDR3 protein: CSASPSGRTNYYEQYF
J gene: TRBJ2-5; D gene: -; clone size: many; V gene: TRBV7-9; CDR3 DNA: TGTGCCAGCAGCTCTGATGGCCGGAATACCCAAGAGACCCAGTACTTC; CDR3 protein: CASSSDGRNTQETQYF
J gene: TRBJ2-1; D gene: -; clone size: few; V gene: TRBV2; CDR3 DNA: TGTGCCAGCAGTGGCGGAGACAGCTCCTACAATGAGCAGTTCTTC; CDR3 protein: CASSGGDSSYNEQFF
J gene: TRBJ2-5; D gene: TRBD2; clone size: -; V gene: TRBV20-1; CDR3 DNA: TGCAGTGCTCTGCGGGGGGCTTACCAAGAGACCCAGTACTTC; CDR3 protein: CSALRGAYQETQYF
J gene: TRBJ1-2; D gene: -; clone size: many; V gene: TRBV28; CDR3 DNA: TGTGCCAGCAGTGTGGGGACTATCGGCTACACCTTC; CDR3 protein: CASSVGTIGYTF
J gene: TRBJ1-2; D gene: -; clone size: -; V gene: TRBV24-1; CDR3 DNA: TGTGCCACCAGTGACGCGGCCGGGATTGTTGGCTACACCTTC; CDR3 protein: CATSDAAGIVGYTF
J gene: TRBJ2-1; D gene: TRBD2; clone size: -; V gene: TRBV5-1; CDR3 DNA: TGCGCCGGCAGACTAGCGGTCAGCCACGATGAGCAGTTCTTC; CDR3 protein: CAGRLAVSHDEQFF
J gene: TRBJ1-5; D gene: -; clone size: few; V gene: TRBV12-3/TRBV12-4; CDR3 DNA: TGTGCCAGCAGCGGGGGGACATTGAGCAATCAGCCCCAGCATTTT; CDR3 protein: CASSGGTLSNQPQHF
J gene: TRBJ2-5; D gene: TRBD2; clone size: -; V gene: TRBV5-4; CDR3 DNA: TGTGCCAGCAGCCTGCGGTTTAGCGGGACGATTCCATGGGAGACCCAGTACTTC; CDR3 protein: CASSLRFSGTIPWETQYF
J gene: TRBJ1-2; D gene: TRBD1; clone size: -; V gene: TRBV6-2/TRBV6-3; CDR3 DNA: TGTGCCAGCAGTTACTCGGGACAGGGAGCGTCGAAGAACTATGGCTACACCTTC; CDR3 protein: CASSYSGQGASKNYGYTF
J gene: TRBJ1-1; D gene: -; clone size: -; V gene: TRBV12-3/TRBV12-4; CDR3 DNA: TGTGCCAGCCGAGACAGCCAGAACACTGAAGCTTTCTTT; CDR3 protein: CASRDSQNTEAFF
J gene: TRBJ1-1; D gene: -; clone size: -; V gene: TRBV29-1; CDR3 DNA: TGCAGCGTTGAAGGGGCTGGCACTGAAGCTTTCTTT; CDR3 protein: CSVEGAGTEAFF
J gene: TRBJ2-2; D gene: -; clone size: once; V gene: TRBV5-1; CDR3 DNA: TGCGCCAGCTGCCGGACGTTTAACACCGGGGAGCTGTTTTTT; CDR3 protein: CASCRTFNTGELFF
J gene: TRBJ1-5; D gene: -; clone size: few; V gene: TRBV28; CDR3 DNA: TGTGCCAGCAGTCGGGACGGGGGCCATAGCAATCAGCCCCAGCATTTT; CDR3 protein: CASSRDGGHSNQPQHF
J gene: TRBJ2-5; D gene: TRBD1; clone size: -; V gene: TRBV5-1; CDR3 DNA: TGCGCCAGCAGCAGAGAGAGGACAGGGACCTACCAAGAGACCCAGTACTTC; CDR3 protein: CASSRERTGTYQETQYF
J gene: TRBJ2-6; D gene: -; clone size: few; V gene: TRBV7-6; CDR3 DNA: TGTGCCAGCAGCTCCAGGGGAAGGGTCCACTCTGGGGCCAACGTCCTGACTTTC; CDR3 protein: CASSSRGRVHSGANVLTF
J gene: TRBJ1-5; D gene: -; clone size: few; V gene: TRBV27; CDR3 DNA: TGTGCCAGCAGTCCCCGCCCCTGGGGTAACCAGCCCCAGCATTTT; CDR3 protein: CASSPRPWGNQPQHF
J gene: TRBJ1-1; D gene: TRBD1; clone size: many; V gene: TRBV12-3/TRBV12-4; CDR3 DNA: TGTGCCAGCAGTTCGACAGGGTTTTGGACTGAAGCTTTCTTT; CDR3 protein: CASSSTGFWTEAFF
J gene: TRBJ2-7; D gene: -; clone size: few; V gene: TRBV30; CDR3 DNA: TGTGCCTGGAGTGTACAGGGGGGGAGGAGCTCCTACGAGCAGTACTTC; CDR3 protein: CAWSVQGGRSSYEQYF
J gene: TRBJ2-2; D gene: TRBD2; clone size: -; V gene: TRBV5-1; CDR3 DNA: TGCGCCAGCAGCTTTCAGCGGGAAGAACTTCATCTTTCCGGGGAGCTGTTTTTT; CDR3 protein: CASSFQREELHLSGELFF
J gene: TRBJ1-5; D gene: -; clone size: -; V gene: TRBV6-6; CDR3 DNA: TGTGCCAGCAGTTACAGTTTGACGGACTATAGCAATCAGCCCCAGCATTTT; CDR3 protein: CASSYSLTDYSNQPQHF
J gene: TRBJ1-1; D gene: -; clone size: -; V gene: TRBV20-1; CDR3 DNA: TGCAGTGCTAGTACGGGGGCCCCTATGAACACTGAAGCTTTCTTT; CDR3 protein: CSASTGAPMNTEAFF